This T cell receptor beta chain was observed in a study of CXCR3-negative and CXCR3-positive naive CD8 T cells. Notes on the study in general: Naive cells with CXCR3 showed TRB CDR3s that were more hydrophobic than those in CXCR3-negative naive cells.

Points on this clonotype: The antigen is unknown.

Through 5' RACE with UMI labels, the TRB cDNA libraries were prepared. TCRdb reanalyzed the 5' RACE reads, giving one entry per CDR3 protein sequence and no DNA. The sample has around 160,000 distinct CDR3 sequences. The germline gives CDR1 LNHDA, CDR2 SQIVND (reference sequence). The CDR3 consists of 14 residues. The rearrangement joins TRBV19 to TRBJ2-1; TCRdb's D gene call, TRBD2, goes unchecked for lack of DNA. This receptor was obtained from a human donor in good health. Some clones in this sample may be carry-over from other donors' samples. The specimen sequenced was naive CXCR3+ CD8+ T cells from blood. The subset was: CD45RO-CCR7+CD27+CD95- naive CD8+ T cells expressing CXCR3 (TNR3+). The CDR3 loop is CASSTDEGFAEQFF.